This T cell receptor beta chain was profiled in a study of blood T cell repertoires in COVID-19. Study background: There were acute and convalescent COVID-19 samples, and they came from the United States, Italy and Spain. PBMCs, B-cell-depleted T cells, or T cells provided the cDNA or gDNA that made up the material.

Authors' processing steps: Reference gene primer amplification gave estimated nucleated cell counts. The repertoire was sequenced with immunoSEQ multiplex PCR; TCRdb's copy has only in-frame clones and lacks some. The V and J calls and the clone size are those of that table, but D and trimming were determined from the DNA. The table shows about 90,000 clones, with around four fifths occurring only once. Germline loops: CDR1 LNHDA, CDR2 SQIVND (reference sequence). The CDR3 loop spans 13 amino acids. Trimming left V 7 bases short and J 3 bases short, with 11 bases between. The genes are TRBV19 and TRBJ2-3; weak D call: TRBD2 (7 bases). The clonotype was recovered from a woman aged 70-85 years with active or convalescent COVID-19. Source material: peripheral blood. The CDR3 here is CASTRGGTDTQYF. The CDR3 region has the DNA TGTGCCAGTACCAGGGGAGGGACAGATACGCAGTATTTT.